This T cell receptor (beta chain) was observed in a study of breast tumors, draining lymph nodes, adjacent tissues (dated by TCRdb to the mid-2010s). With regard to the full study: Breast cancer patients provided tumor, adjacent nontumor tissue and axillary lymph nodes, and the study compared the TCR beta repertoires across these three sources. The study was designed to assess the relationships and possible T-cell exchange between tumor, surrounding tissue and draining lymph node repertoires in human breast cancer.

Paper-wide results and their limitations: T-cell repertoire diversity in tumors was found to be lower than in lymph nodes but higher than in nontumor tissue, and preferential V and J gene usage was observed. The similarity between tumor and nontumor tissue repertoires was significantly greater in luminal-like breast cancer than in basal-like breast cancer. The data were considered consistent with most tumor T cells being derived from the lymph node and subsequently expanding within tumor tissue. Rather than being directly demonstrated, the conclusion that tumor T cells originate in lymph nodes was presented as consistent with a hypothesis.

In the case of this clonotype: Which antigen it targets is not known. A much larger clone lies one base from this, so it may be a read error.

The axillary draining lymph nodes of breast cancer patients were the source of the lymph node samples. CDR1 and CDR2 are read off the germline V gene (reference sequence) as LNHNV and YYDKDF. The germline V end is reduced by 0 bases and the J end by 9 bases; junction bases left unmatched: 9. The CDR3 sequence holds 15 residues, the cysteine and phenylalanine included. Only CDR3 DNA is held: 45 bases, read in frame from base 1. Reads for this sample came from an Illumina HiSeq 2000. TCR beta chain libraries were generated by multiplex PCR amplification. High-throughput sequencing was used to analyze the amplified TCR beta chain products. The raw public data were reprocessed by TCRdb itself: fastp quality trimming at Q25, MiXCR clonotype calling, in-frame beta chains only. Each entry merges the rows of one CDR3 protein and shows their most common DNA and genes. In all, the sample holds around 120,000 distinct CDR3 sequences, and just under 20% of those were seen once. The top ten clones comprise less than 4% of the sample.

This receptor was taken from a female donor with breast cancer. Some clones in this sample may be carry-over from other donors' samples. Recombination linked TRBV15 to TRBJ2-5; 8 bases in the middle match TRBD2. Sample: axillary lymph node tissue. CDR3 reads: CATSREGGRYEAQYF. Here is the DNA: TGTGCCACCAGCAGAGAGGGCGGGAGGTACGAGGCCCAGTACTTC. This CDR3, with the reference TRBV15 and TRBJ2-5 proteins standing in past its ends, gives the full variable domain DAMVIQNPRYQVTQFGKPVTLSCSQTLNHNVMYWYQQKSSQAPKLLFHYYDKDFNNEADTPDNFQSRRPNTSFCFLDIRSPGLGDTAMYLCATSREGGRYEAQYFGPGTRLLVL.